These 27 T cell receptor beta chains originate from one sample sequenced in a study of cytomegalovirus exposure and HLA in healthy donors. PCR was performed using 60 Vbeta and 13 Jbeta primers. Repertoires were generated with immunoSEQ multiplex PCR, while TCRdb's copy carries only in-frame clones and drops some. Here the sample spans 77,000 or so clones, roughly 84% being singletons. Material for sequencing was PBMCs. These receptors all stem from a man between 65 and 85 years old in good health and CMV-seropositive.

The V gene is TRBV2, the J gene TRBJ2-7, with a tentative D call TRBD2 (6 bases). V lost 6 bases to trimming and J lost 0 bases, with 9 bases between them. This CDR3 is built from 13 residues. Germline V gene data show CDR1 as SNHLY and CDR2 as FYNNEI. The CDR3 region is CASRAGGSYEQYF. For the CDR3, the DNA is TGTGCCAGCAGAGCGGGCGGCTCCTACGAGCAGTACTTC.

The chain links TRBV6-5 to TRBJ2-2, with 9 bases that match TRBD2. V was clipped by 6 bases and J by 5 bases; unmatched bases: 4. The CDR3 loop spans 14 amino acids. The germline CDR1 and CDR2 sequences are MNHEY and SVGAGI. The DNA of the CDR3 is TGTGCCAGCAGATCTAGCGGGGAGACCGGGGAGCTGTTTTTT. Amino acid sequence: CASRSSGETGELFF.

The J gene is TRBJ2-1, the V gene TRBV2, with 7 bases fitting TRBD1. Germline CDR1 reads SNHLY; CDR2 reads FYNNEI. The CDR3 is 13 residues long. V was clipped by 4 bases and J by 9 bases; unmatched bases: 6. The CDR3 sequence: CASSVQGIGEQFF. CDR3 DNA: TGTGCCAGCAGTGTACAGGGGATTGGTGAGCAGTTCTTC.

This chain uses TRBV19 with TRBJ1-1; the D gene is possibly TRBD1 (6 bases). CDR1 and CDR2 from the germline V gene are LNHDA and SQIVND (reference sequence). V gave up 3 bases and J gave up 4 bases, with 12 bases separating them. The CDR3 extends over 14 amino acids. CDR3 nucleotides: TGTGCCAGTAGTATCGGCCAGGGGATCACTGAAGCTTTCTTT. Protein product: CASSIGQGITEAFF.

This clone was seen more than once but under ten times. The chain links TRBV7-9 to TRBJ2-1, with D possibly matching TRBD1 (6 bases). Germline CDR1 is SEHNR and CDR2 is FQNEAQ (reference sequence). The CDR3 covers 16 residues. Trimming pared 8 bases from V and 5 bases from J, leaving 22 bases between. CDR3 bases: TGTGCCAGCCGGCAGGGTAGGCAGGGGTTAAACAATGAGCAGTTCTTC. This codes for CASRQGRQGLNNEQFF.

This clone was picked up one time. This rearrangement joins TRBV7-9 to TRBJ2-7, with TRBD1 as a possible D gene (6 bases). The CDR3 runs to 14 residues. V was shortened by 5 bases and J by 0 bases, with 11 bases between the two germline ends. Per germline, CDR1 SEHNR and CDR2 FQNEAQ (reference sequence). CDR3 sequence: CASSPGQISYEQYF. Written as DNA, the CDR3 is TGTGCCAGCAGCCCTGGACAGATCTCCTACGAGCAGTACTTC.

The J gene is TRBJ2-5, the V gene TRBV10-1; D perhaps matches TRBD1 (5 bases). V lost 4 bases to trimming and J lost 4 bases, with 7 bases between them. The CDR3 has 12 amino acids. Germline CDR1 WNHNN, CDR2 SYGVQD (reference sequence). The CDR3 DNA sequence: TGCGCCAGCAGTGGGCAGGGAGAGACCCAGTACTTC. Its protein is CASSGQGETQYF.

The chain is built from TRBV2 and TRBJ2-7, with 11 bases that match TRBD2. The CDR3 length is 16 residues. Per germline, CDR1 SNHLY and CDR2 FYNNEI. With V trimmed by 3 bases and J by 2 bases, 6 bases remained unmatched. CDR3 nucleotide sequence: TGTGCCAGCAGTGAGGGGACTAGCGGTTTTACCTACGAGCAGTACTTC. It encodes CASSEGTSGFTYEQYF.

The genes are TRBV19 and TRBJ1-5, with 7 bases identical to TRBD1. The CDR3 runs 15 residues. Per germline, CDR1 LNHDA and CDR2 SQIVND (reference sequence). Unmatched junction bases numbered 4, after V lost 2 bases and J lost 3 bases. The CDR3 spells CASSILDRLNQPQHF. CDR3 bases: TGTGCCAGTAGTATATTGGACAGGCTCAATCAGCCCCAGCATTTT. The complete variable domain, with remaining parts taken from reference TRBV19 and TRBJ1-5, reads DGGITQSPKYLFRKEGQNVTLSCEQNLNHDAMYWYRQDPGQGLRLIYYSQIVNDFQKGDIAEGYSVSREKKESFPLTVTSAQKNPTAFYLCASSILDRLNQPQHFGDGTRLSIL.

V and J are TRBV28 and TRBJ2-1; the D gene is possibly TRBD1 (5 bases). CDR3 size: 13 residues. V shed 5 bases and J shed 5 bases, with 10 bases lying between them. Per the germline V gene, CDR1 is MDHEN and CDR2 is SYDVKM. CDR3 protein: CASSEQVNNEQFF. CDR3 nucleotides: TGTGCCAGCAGTGAACAGGTTAACAATGAGCAGTTCTTC.

This sequence joins TRBV18 and TRBJ1-3; D possibly corresponds to TRBD1 (6 bases). Trimming took off 5 bases at V and 7 bases at J, with 18 bases between the two ends. CDR1 and CDR2 from the germline V gene are KGHSH and LQKENI. The CDR3 totals 15 residues. Here the CDR3 DNA reads TGTGCCAGCTCAAAAACAGGGTATGGAGAGAACACCATATATTTT. Translating it yields CASSKTGYGENTIYF.

This chain connects TRBV28 to TRBJ1-5, with 10 bases fitting TRBD1. CDR3 length: 16 amino acids. V shed 1 base, J shed 4 bases, and the junction held 4 bases outside the gene matches. Germline V gene data show CDR1 as MDHEN and CDR2 as SYDVKM. This CDR3 reads CASSLSGGQGNQPQHF. The CDR3 nucleotides read TGTGCCAGCAGTTTATCAGGGGGACAGGGGAATCAGCCCCAGCATTTT.

V and J are TRBV16 and TRBJ2-7; 8 nucleotides agree with TRBD2. Germline-derived CDR1 and CDR2 are KGHSY and FQNENV. The CDR3 is 16 residues long. Losses at the gene ends were 1 base for V and 6 bases for J; bases not matched to a gene: 11. In DNA, the CDR3 is TGTGCCAGCAGCCAATGGACGGGGGGGTACCCTCCCGAGCAGTACTTC. It codes for CASSQWTGGYPPEQYF.

The chain links TRBV18 to TRBJ1-1, with a tentative D call TRBD1 (5 bases). V dropped 2 bases and J dropped 1 base, with 11 bases sitting between them. Germline V CDR1 and CDR2: KGHSH, LQKENI. The CDR3 is 15 residues long. This CDR3 reads CASSPIRVENTEAFF. The CDR3 nucleotides are TGTGCCAGCTCACCAATCAGGGTGGAGAACACTGAAGCTTTCTTT.

This chain connects TRBV6-1 to TRBJ2-3; D is ambiguous. V was shortened by 7 bases and J by 0 bases, with 11 bases between the two germline ends. This CDR3 spans 14 amino acids. From germline, CDR1 is MNHNS and CDR2 SASEGT. Here the CDR3 reads CASIARTSTDTQYF. CDR3 bases: TGTGCCAGCATTGCTCGAACTAGCACAGATACGCAGTATTTT.

The chain employs TRBV5-1 and TRBJ2-5, with 8 bases that match TRBD1. The CDR3 length is 16 residues. The V gene's germline CDR1 is SGHRS and CDR2 YFSETQ. With 7 bases clipped from V and 1 base from J, the junction kept 12 bases outside the gene matches. The CDR3 bases are TGCGCCAGCCGCCGAGGGGACAGGCTTCTCCAAGAGACCCAGTACTTC. Amino acids: CASRRGDRLLQETQYF.

V and J are TRBV19 and TRBJ1-3; D unresolved. The CDR3 sequence is 14 residues long. The germline gives CDR1 LNHDA, CDR2 SQIVND (reference sequence). V lost 5 bases and J lost 0, with 8 bases in between. The CDR3 reads CASSLGHSGNTIYF. Here the CDR3 DNA reads TGTGCCAGTAGTCTGGGCCACTCTGGAAACACCATATATTTT.

J is TRBJ2-7 and V is TRBV2; 10 positions agree with TRBD2. With 5 bases clipped from V and 3 bases from J, the junction kept 7 bases outside the gene matches. The CDR3 totals 15 residues. CDR1 is SNHLY, CDR2 FYNNEI, per germline. The CDR3 sequence is CASSKGLANFYEQYF. CDR3 DNA sequence: TGTGCCAGCAGTAAGGGACTAGCGAATTTCTACGAGCAGTACTTC.

The chain carries TRBV9 and TRBJ2-5; TRBD2 matches 16 bases. This CDR3 is 16 amino acids long. Per germline, CDR1 SGDLS and CDR2 YYNGEE. Germline trimming cut 4 bases from V and 5 bases from J; bases unmatched to any gene: 5. The CDR3 region is CASSSGGLAGGETQYF. CDR3 DNA sequence: TGTGCCAGCAGCTCGGGGGGACTAGCGGGAGGGGAGACCCAGTACTTC.

V gene TRBV5-1 combines with J gene TRBJ1-1; 8 bases line up with TRBD1. The V segment lost 3 bases and the J segment 7 bases; nucleotides outside the gene matches: 8. This CDR3 spans 14 amino acids. Germline V gene sequence: CDR1 SGHRS, CDR2 YFSETQ. The CDR3 DNA reads TGCGCCAGCAGCTCGACAGGGGAGGAGGGTGAAGCTTTCTTT. Translating gives CASSSTGEEGEAFF.

The chain's CDR3 is CASSQDRDLFGGEQFF. CDR3 nucleotide sequence: TGCGCCAGCAGCCAAGACAGGGACCTCTTCGGGGGGGAGCAGTTCTTC. The chain uses TRBV4-1 and TRBJ2-1; TRBD2 matches 7 bases. The CDR3 is made up of 16 amino acids. The V and J ends lost 0 bases and 10 bases, in that order; junction bases with no gene match: 12. Germline values: CDR1 MGHRA, CDR2 YSYEKL.

CDR3 in DNA: TGTGCCAGCAGTTCACAGCTGAACACTGAAGCTTTCTTT. Its protein is CASSSQLNTEAFF. The rearrangement joins TRBV2 to TRBJ1-1; D not resolved. Trimming stripped 5 bases from V and 0 bases from J, with 7 bases between. CDR1 and CDR2 from the germline V gene are SNHLY and FYNNEI. The length of the CDR3 is 13 residues.

The V call is TRBV5-1, the J call TRBJ1-6, with unresolved D. CDR1 SGHRS and CDR2 YFSETQ come from the germline V gene. CDR3 length: 16 amino acids. V was clipped by 4 bases and J by 9 bases, with 20 bases between them. The CDR3, as DNA: TGCGCCAGCAGCACACATCTGAGGGAGGATGGTTCACCCCTCCACTTT. This gives the protein CASSTHLREDGSPLHF. Full variable domain (outside the CDR3, taken from reference TRBV5-1 and TRBJ1-6): KAGVTQTPRYLIKTRGQQVTLSCSPISGHRSVSWYQQTPGQGLQFLFEYFSETQRNKGNFPGRFSGRQFSNSRSEMNVSTLELGDSALYLCASSTHLREDGSPLHFGNGTRLTVT.

The chain uses TRBV5-1 and TRBJ2-1; 7 bases agree with TRBD1. After removal of 3 bases from V and 4 bases from J, the junction contained 7 bases not matched to a gene. Germline CDR1 SGHRS, CDR2 YFSETQ. This CDR3 has 15 residues. The CDR3 DNA reads TGCGCCAGCAGCTCAACAGGGGAACAATACAATGAGCAGTTCTTC. This sequence encodes CASSSTGEQYNEQFF. The complete variable domain, with remaining parts taken from reference TRBV5-1 and TRBJ2-1, reads KAGVTQTPRYLIKTRGQQVTLSCSPISGHRSVSWYQQTPGQGLQFLFEYFSETQRNKGNFPGRFSGRQFSNSRSEMNVSTLELGDSALYLCASSSTGEQYNEQFFGPGTRLTVL.

This sequence joins TRBV5-8 and TRBJ2-5; 9 nucleotides agree with TRBD1. Germline-derived CDR1 and CDR2 are SGHTS and YDEGEE. The CDR3 is 14 amino acids. V shed 4 bases and J 7 bases; nucleotides not matched to a gene: 8. This CDR3 reads CASSGQGTGGTQYF. In nucleotides, the CDR3 is TGTGCCAGCAGCGGACAGGGGACGGGGGGGACCCAGTACTTC.

V is TRBV5-5 and J is TRBJ2-7; TRBD1 is a possible D gene (6 bases). V lost 2 bases to trimming and J lost 0 bases, with 15 bases between them. This CDR3 is built from 16 residues. Germline V gene sequence: CDR1 SGHKS, CDR2 YYEKEE (reference sequence). The CDR3 region is CASSFRDIISSYEQYF. The CDR3 DNA reads as TGTGCCAGCAGCTTCCGGGACATAATCAGCTCCTACGAGCAGTACTTC.

The chain recombines TRBV5-4 with TRBJ2-5; D ambiguous. Per the germline V gene, CDR1 is SGHNT and CDR2 is YYREEE (reference sequence). V was pared by 4 bases and J by 3 bases, with 10 bases between. The CDR3 is made up of 13 amino acids. In nucleotides, the CDR3 is TGTGCCAGCAGCCAATATGCGGAAGAGACCCAGTACTTC. It codes for CASSQYAEETQYF.